This T cell receptor beta chain is from a study of T-cell reconstitution after alpha-beta-depleted transplantation in children. Study-level findings and limits: Two months or so post-transplant, alpha-beta T cells reportedly derived from several hundred expanded graft clones. Hyperexpanded clones declined; after one year, newly produced T cells mostly supplied diversity.

Trimming removed 5 bases at V and 0 bases at J, with 11 bases between. CDR3 length equals 15 residues. Germline CDR1 is MDHEN and CDR2 is SYDVKM. Details on this clonotype: Its matching antigen is unknown.

Unique molecular identifiers were used to barcode this TCRbeta library. TCRdb reprocessed the PCR reads with MiXCR, giving one entry per CDR3 protein. The table shows 500,000 to 650,000 distinct CDR3 sequences, with about an eighth occurring only once. The sequencing used PBMCs, mostly from graft donor cells, collected 180 days after TCRalphabeta/CD19-depleted stem cell transplant. The clonotype was recovered from a female patient between 2 and 15 years old who had a stem cell transplant for aplastic anemia, so the T cells may come from the graft donor. The V gene is TRBV28, the J gene TRBJ2-1; no definite D call. CDR3 residues: CASSTPPSSYNEQFF. The CDR3 region has the DNA TGTGCCAGCAGTACTCCCCCGAGCTCCTACAATGAGCAGTTCTTC.